Below, 30 T cell receptor beta chains from the same sample are listed, as sequenced in a study of blood T cell repertoires in COVID-19. Data came from immunoSEQ multiplex PCR; TCRdb stores just in-frame clones and leaves some out. The data contain fewer than 300,000 clones, around 85% of them singletons. The sequenced sample consisted of peripheral blood. Source of these receptors: a woman between 25 and 40 years old with COVID-19, enrolled during active disease.

The chain employs TRBV5-6 and TRBJ1-2, with 12 bases that match TRBD1. In germline, CDR1 is SGHDT, CDR2 YYEEEE. The CDR3 has 13 amino acids. The V gene end was trimmed by 7 bases and the J gene end by 2 bases; junction bases not matched to a gene: 0. CDR3 residues: CASGTGGNYGYTF. CDR3 in DNA: TGTGCCAGCGGGACAGGGGGCAACTATGGCTACACCTTC.

V is TRBV19 and J is TRBJ2-7; 8 nucleotides line up with TRBD2. CDR3 length: 15 residues. Germline V gene lookup returns CDR1 LNHDA and CDR2 SQIVND (reference sequence). The J segment lost 6 bases and the V segment lost 1 base, leaving 8 bases of the junction unmatched. The CDR3 loop is CASSIVTSGRLEQYF. The CDR3 DNA is TGTGCCAGTAGTATAGTTACTAGCGGTCGGCTCGAGCAGTACTTC.

This clone appeared a single time. The chain couples TRBV7-2 to TRBJ2-7; D is perhaps TRBD2 (6 bases). The germline V gene has CDR1 SGHTA and CDR2 FQGNSA. This CDR3 has 14 residues. V gave up 5 bases and J gave up 3 bases, with 14 bases separating them. The CDR3 bases are TGTGCCAGCAGCCAAGCGGAGGGATTCTACGAGCAGTACTTC. Amino acid sequence: CASSQAEGFYEQYF.

This clone was counted once. The CDR3 here is CASSLGGYSNQPQHF. The CDR3 region has the DNA TGTGCCAGCAGTTTAGGAGGGTATAGCAATCAGCCCCAGCATTTT. J is TRBJ1-5 and V is TRBV27; D is uncertain. This CDR3 contains 15 residues. Deletions cut 2 bases from V and 0 bases from J, with 8 bases between. Germline V gene data show CDR1 as MNHEY and CDR2 as SMNVEV (reference sequence).

The rearrangement links TRBV19 to TRBJ1-1; TRBD1 is a possible D gene (6 bases). The V end lost 7 bases, the J end lost 4 bases, and 16 bases lay between the germline ends. This CDR3 comprises 14 residues. Per the germline V gene, CDR1 is LNHDA and CDR2 is SQIVND (reference sequence). The CDR3 bases are TGTGCCAGTACACCACAGGGATGGGGCACTGAAGCTTTCTTT. It specifies CASTPQGWGTEAFF.

This clone was found a few times. The rearrangement joins TRBV7-2 to TRBJ1-4; tentatively, D is TRBD1 (5 bases). Germline CDR1 is SGHTA and CDR2 is FQGNSA. This CDR3 has 15 amino acids. Between the trimmed V and J ends, which lost 5 bases and 8 bases, there was a span of 18 bases. CDR3 loop: CASSVPGGFEEKLFF. The CDR3 DNA follows: TGTGCCAGCAGCGTGCCGGGGGGTTTCGAGGAAAAACTGTTTTTT.

The rearrangement joins TRBV10-2 to TRBJ2-7; D is undetermined. The CDR3 has 10 amino acids. V was trimmed by 8 bases and J by 4 bases, leaving 6 bases between them. From germline, CDR1 is WSHSY and CDR2 SAAADI. This CDR3 is CASLQYEQYF. The CDR3, as DNA: TGCGCCAGCCTACAGTACGAGCAGTACTTC.

The chain has TRBV12-5 and TRBJ2-7; TRBD1 matches at 8 bases. The CDR3 is 15 amino acids. Germline V gene data show CDR1 as LGHNT and CDR2 as FRNRAP. Trimming at V came to 2 bases and at J to 4 bases, leaving 7 bases not matched to a gene. CDR3 in amino acids: CASGLWTGSRYEQYF. CDR3 DNA: TGTGCTAGTGGTTTGTGGACAGGGAGCCGATACGAGCAGTACTTC.

The chain employs TRBV27 and TRBJ2-1; the D is unclear. The CDR3 sequence is 15 residues long. Trimming pared 6 bases from V and 0 bases from J, leaving 12 bases between. Germline CDR1 is MNHEY and CDR2 is SMNVEV (reference sequence). CDR3 sequence reads: CASRQSIGSYNEQFF. CDR3 DNA: TGTGCCAGCAGGCAATCTATCGGCTCCTACAATGAGCAGTTCTTC.

V and J are TRBV5-6 and TRBJ2-1; D is perhaps TRBD2 (5 bases). The CDR3 is 12 amino acids. Between the trimmed V and J ends, which lost 4 bases and 6 bases, there was a span of 8 bases. Per germline, CDR1 SGHDT and CDR2 YYEEEE. This chain's CDR3 is CASSRGANEQFF. The CDR3 DNA follows: TGTGCCAGCAGCCGGGGTGCCAATGAGCAGTTCTTC. Complete variable domain (other parts from reference TRBV5-6 and TRBJ2-1): DAGVTQSPTHLIKTRGQQVTLRCSPKSGHDTVSWYQQALGQGPQFIFQYYEEEERQRGNFPDRFSGHQFPNYSSELNVNALLLGDSALYLCASSRGANEQFFGPGTRLTVL.

The chain is built from TRBV19 and TRBJ1-2, with TRBD1 matching over 8 bases. The CDR3 is 13 residues long. V trimming: 8 bases; J trimming: 8 bases; junction bases outside the gene matches: 10. The V gene's germline CDR1 is LNHDA and CDR2 SQIVND (reference sequence). CDR3 coding DNA: TGTGCCAGTGAGGCGACAGGGGCTCAGGGCTACACCTTC. Amino acids: CASEATGAQGYTF.

The chain uses TRBV9 and TRBJ1-6, with D perhaps TRBD1 (6 bases). Between the trimmed V and J ends, which lost 4 bases and 7 bases, there was a span of 15 bases. The CDR3 totals 15 residues. From germline, CDR1 is SGDLS and CDR2 YYNGEE. CDR3 in amino acids: CASSSRGGDNSPLHF. The CDR3 DNA sequence: TGTGCCAGCAGCTCTAGGGGGGGTGACAATTCACCCCTCCACTTT. Drawing the rest from reference TRBV9 and TRBJ1-6, the complete variable domain is DSGVTQTPKHLITATGQRVTLRCSPRSGDLSVYWYQQSLDQGLQFLIQYYNGEERAKGNILERFSAQQFPDLHSELNLSSLELGDSALYFCASSSRGGDNSPLHFGNGTRLTVT.

The rearrangement joins TRBV4-1 to TRBJ1-1; D uncertain. V lost 1 base and J lost 6, with 15 bases in between. CDR1 is MGHRA and CDR2 is YSYEKL in the germline V gene. The CDR3 length is 15 residues. The CDR3: CASSQAAPMRAEAFF. The CDR3 bases are TGCGCCAGCAGCCAAGCGGCTCCAATGCGGGCTGAAGCTTTCTTT.

V is TRBV12-5 and J is TRBJ2-3; D not certain. Trimming shortened V by 1 base and J by 6 bases, and 14 bases separated the two germline ends. Germline V CDR1 and CDR2: LGHNT, FRNRAP. This CDR3 is built from 15 residues. This CDR3 is CASGLGPTVADTQYF. In nucleotides, the CDR3 is TGTGCTAGTGGTTTGGGCCCGACTGTGGCTGATACGCAGTATTTT.

The rearrangement links TRBV5-1 to TRBJ2-2; D not resolved. Trimming shortened V by 0 bases and J by 6 bases, and 6 bases separated the two germline ends. The CDR3 covers 13 residues. CDR1 is SGHRS and CDR2 is YFSETQ in the germline V gene. The CDR3 reads CASSLGGPGELFF. The CDR3, as DNA: TGCGCCAGCAGCTTGGGCGGTCCCGGGGAGCTGTTTTTT.

A note on this clone: The sample holds other DNA sequences that translate to the same CDR3. This chain joins TRBV12-3 or TRBV12-4 and TRBJ2-2; the D gene is possibly TRBD2 (5 bases). V lost 6 bases, J lost 4 bases, and 6 bases lay in between. The CDR3 is 12 amino acids. Here the CDR3 reads CASSRGTGELFF. CDR3 DNA sequence: TGTGCCAGCAGCCGGGGCACCGGGGAGCTGTTTTTT.

The chain joins TRBV4-1 to TRBJ2-7; the D gene is possibly TRBD2 (6 bases). The CDR3 has 15 residues. Deletions cut 2 bases from V and 1 base from J, with 12 bases between. Germline CDR1 and CDR2: MGHRA and YSYEKL. CDR3: CASSQTGGPSYEQYF. Here the CDR3 DNA reads TGCGCCAGCAGCCAAACCGGGGGACCTTCCTACGAGCAGTACTTC.

The rearrangement links TRBV5-1 to TRBJ2-4, with unresolved D. Germline values: CDR1 SGHRS, CDR2 YFSETQ. The CDR3 has 13 amino acids. The germline V and J ends were trimmed by 0 bases and 9 bases, with 10 bases remaining between them. CDR3: CASSLEFRVIQYF. CDR3 in DNA: TGCGCCAGCAGCTTGGAGTTCCGGGTCATTCAGTACTTC.

On this clone: A read error may produce the germline difference seen at one junction end. The chain carries TRBV11-2 and TRBJ1-2; possible D gene TRBD1, 5 bases. This CDR3 comprises 16 residues. CDR1 and CDR2 from the germline V gene are SGHAT and FQNNGV. CDR3 in DNA: TGTGCCAGCAGCCGAATCGATAGGGGATATAACCATGGCTACACCTTC. Translation: CASSRIDRGYNHGYTF.

The chain links TRBV11-2 to TRBJ1-3, with D tentatively TRBD1 (5 bases). The CDR3 has 15 amino acids. Germline CDR1 SGHAT, CDR2 FQNNGV. V dropped 2 bases and J dropped 0 bases, with 8 bases sitting between them. This CDR3 reads CASSLQGFSGNTIYF. For the CDR3, the DNA is TGTGCCAGCAGCTTACAGGGTTTCTCTGGAAACACCATATATTTT.

The chain carries TRBV10-2 and TRBJ2-1; 9 bases agree with TRBD2. Germline V lookup: CDR1 WSHSY, CDR2 SAAADI. This CDR3 comprises 17 residues. Losses at the gene ends were 1 base for V and 5 bases for J; bases not matched to a gene: 9. CDR3 in amino acids: CASSEWGSGGLNNEQFF. The DNA for the CDR3 is TGCGCCAGCAGTGAGTGGGGTAGCGGGGGACTTAACAATGAGCAGTTCTTC.

The V call is TRBV5-1, the J call TRBJ1-1, with D hard to call. Deletions cut 0 bases from V and 11 bases from J, with 14 bases between. Germline CDR1 and CDR2: SGHRS and YFSETQ. The CDR3 totals 13 residues. CDR3 protein: CASSLGRYSDAFF. The CDR3 nucleotides are TGCGCCAGCAGCTTGGGGCGGTATTCGGATGCTTTCTTT.

V is TRBV18 and J is TRBJ2-7, with D perhaps TRBD1 (6 bases). CDR1 and CDR2 (germline): KGHSH, LQKENI. There are 13 residues in the CDR3. The ends were cut back, 6 bases at V and 2 bases at J, with 11 bases in the middle. The DNA of the CDR3 is TGTGCCAGCTCCCCTGGGGACACCTACGAGCAGTACTTC. Its protein is CASSPGDTYEQYF.

The chain recombines TRBV5-1 with TRBJ1-2; D might be TRBD1 (5 bases). This CDR3 spans 12 amino acids. The V end was cut by 4 bases, the J end by 4 bases, with 8 bases between. The germline V gene encodes CDR1 SGHRS and CDR2 YFSETQ. CDR3 nucleotides: TGCGCCAGCAGCATGACAGTCTATGGCTACACCTTC. This sequence encodes CASSMTVYGYTF.

For this clone: The junction departs from the called germline gene at one end, perhaps through a read error. The chain carries TRBV4-1 and TRBJ2-7; 7 bases match TRBD1. Per the germline V gene, CDR1 is MGHRA and CDR2 is YSYEKL. The CDR3 length is 13 residues. In nucleotides, the CDR3 is TGCGCCAGCAGCCAAGTGGGTGAGGCAGGGGGTGAATTC. It translates to CASSQVGEAGGEF.

CDR3 in DNA: TGTGCCAGCTCACCCCGGACAGGCTTGGAGCAGCCCCAGCATTTT. Its translation is CASSPRTGLEQPQHF. The chain is built from TRBV18 and TRBJ1-5; TRBD1 matches at 7 bases. This CDR3 comprises 15 residues. The V and J ends lost 3 bases and 7 bases, in that order; junction bases with no gene match: 9. Per the germline V gene, CDR1 is KGHSH and CDR2 is LQKENI.

V gene TRBV2 combines with J gene TRBJ2-5; 9 nucleotides agree with TRBD2. The CDR3 loop spans 14 amino acids. Germline V gives CDR1 SNHLY, CDR2 FYNNEI. The ends lost 7 bases at V and 0 bases at J; junction bases unmatched: 3. The CDR3 here is CASIAGEYQETQYF. DNA of the CDR3: TGTGCCAGCATAGCGGGGGAGTACCAAGAGACCCAGTACTTC.

This clone showed up just once. J is TRBJ2-2 and V is TRBV19; D may be TRBD1 (7 bases). The germline V and J ends were trimmed by 10 bases and 2 bases, with 11 bases remaining between them. Germline lookup yields CDR1 LNHDA and CDR2 SQIVND (reference sequence). The CDR3 runs 13 residues. This CDR3 is CATRGANTGELFF. The CDR3 DNA sequence: TGTGCCACCAGGGGGGCTAACACCGGGGAGCTGTTTTTT.

The J gene is TRBJ2-5, the V gene TRBV2; 7 nucleotides line up with TRBD1. Unmatched junction bases numbered 4, after V lost 3 bases and J lost 3 bases. This CDR3 contains 14 residues. Germline CDR1 and CDR2: SNHLY and FYNNEI. The CDR3 DNA sequence: TGTGCCAGCAGTGAGCCGGACAGGAAAGAGACCCAGTACTTC. Amino acid sequence: CASSEPDRKETQYF.

The J gene is TRBJ1-2, the V gene TRBV6-5; 8 nucleotides line up with TRBD1. The CDR3 consists of 14 residues. Per germline, CDR1 MNHEY and CDR2 SVGAGI. With V trimmed by 6 bases and J by 6 bases, 9 bases remained unmatched. The CDR3 nucleotides read TGTGCCAGCAGCATCAGGGGGGACAGGAATGGCTACACCTTC. It specifies CASSIRGDRNGYTF.